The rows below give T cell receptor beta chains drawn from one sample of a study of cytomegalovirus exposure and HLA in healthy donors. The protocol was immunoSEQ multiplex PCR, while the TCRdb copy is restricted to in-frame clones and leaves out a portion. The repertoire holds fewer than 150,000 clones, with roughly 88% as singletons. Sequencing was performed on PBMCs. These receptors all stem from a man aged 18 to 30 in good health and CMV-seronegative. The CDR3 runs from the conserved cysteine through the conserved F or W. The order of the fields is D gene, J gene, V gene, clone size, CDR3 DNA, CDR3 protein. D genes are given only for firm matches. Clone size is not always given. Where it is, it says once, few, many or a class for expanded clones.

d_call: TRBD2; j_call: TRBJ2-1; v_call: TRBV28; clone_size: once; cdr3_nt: TGTGCCAGCAGACCGTCTAGCGGGACCGCCTACAATGAGCAGTTCTTC; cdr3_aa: CASRPSSGTAYNEQFF
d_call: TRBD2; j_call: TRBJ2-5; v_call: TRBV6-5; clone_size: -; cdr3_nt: TGTGCCAGCAGTTACTCGGGACTAGCGGGACCAGAGACCCAGTACTTC; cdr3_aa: CASSYSGLAGPETQYF
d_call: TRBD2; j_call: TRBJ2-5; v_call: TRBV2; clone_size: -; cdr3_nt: TGTGCCAGCAGTGGGGGCGGGGGAGGAGAGACCCAGTACTTC; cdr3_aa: CASSGGGGGETQYF
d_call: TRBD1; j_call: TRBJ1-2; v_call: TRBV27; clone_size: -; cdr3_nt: TGTGCCAGCAGGAGAAGGACAGGGGGCTTAGGCTATGGCTACACCTTC; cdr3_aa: CASRRRTGGLGYGYTF
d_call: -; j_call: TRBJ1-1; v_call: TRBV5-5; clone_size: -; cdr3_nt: TGTGCCAGCAGCTTGACAGATCTTAACACTGAAGCTTTCTTT; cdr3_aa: CASSLTDLNTEAFF
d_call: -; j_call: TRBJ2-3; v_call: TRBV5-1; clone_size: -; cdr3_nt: TGCGCCAGCAGCTTCTCGCCGGGGGCGCAGTATTTT; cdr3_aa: CASSFSPGAQYF
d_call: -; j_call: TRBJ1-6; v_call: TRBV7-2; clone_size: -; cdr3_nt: TGTGCCAGCAGCTTAGGGGTGCAGACTTTCTCACCCCTCCACTTT; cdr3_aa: CASSLGVQTFSPLHF
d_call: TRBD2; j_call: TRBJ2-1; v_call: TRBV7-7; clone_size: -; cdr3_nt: TGTGCCAGCAGCCAATCCCCGGGGGGGGTCACCTACAATGAGCAGTTCTTC; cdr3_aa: CASSQSPGGVTYNEQFF
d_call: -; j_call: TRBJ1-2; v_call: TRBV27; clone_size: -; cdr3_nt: TGTGCCAGCAGTTTAAACAGAAAACCCTATGGCTACACCTTC; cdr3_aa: CASSLNRKPYGYTF
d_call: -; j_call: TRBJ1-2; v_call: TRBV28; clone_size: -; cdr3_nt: TGTGCCAGCAGTTTAGGGGGCGGCTACACCTTC; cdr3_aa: CASSLGGGYTF
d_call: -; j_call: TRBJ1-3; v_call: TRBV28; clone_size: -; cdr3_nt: TGTGCCAGCAGTTCGGAGGGACCCGGAAGGAACACCATATATTTT; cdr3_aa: CASSSEGPGRNTIYF
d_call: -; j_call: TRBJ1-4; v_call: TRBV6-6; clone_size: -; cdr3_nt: TGTGCCAGCAGTTACGGGGGGTATGAAGAAAAACTGTTTTTT; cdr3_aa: CASSYGGYEEKLFF
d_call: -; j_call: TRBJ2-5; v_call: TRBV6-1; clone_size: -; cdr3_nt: TGTGCCAGCAGCAGACAGCCGACGGGTGACCAGTACTTC; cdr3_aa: CASSRQPTGDQYF
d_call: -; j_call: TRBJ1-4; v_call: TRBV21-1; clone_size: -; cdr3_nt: TGTGCCAGCAGCAAAGTTGGACAGGGGAAAGAGGCTGAAAAACTGTTTTTT; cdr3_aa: CASSKVGQGKEAEKLFF
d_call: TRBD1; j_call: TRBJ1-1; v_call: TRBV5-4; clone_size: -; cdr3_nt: TGTGCCAGCAGCTCGGGACAGCGTGAATCGTTGAACACTGAAGCTTTCTTT; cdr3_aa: CASSSGQRESLNTEAFF
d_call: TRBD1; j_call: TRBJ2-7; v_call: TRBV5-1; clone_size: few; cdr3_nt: TGCGCCACCGGGACAGGGATCAGCTACGAGCAGTACTTC; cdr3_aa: CATGTGISYEQYF
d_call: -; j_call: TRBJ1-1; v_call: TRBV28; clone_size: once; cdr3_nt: TGTGCCAGCCTCGGGAAGATAGAAGCTTTCTTT; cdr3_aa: CASLGKIEAFF
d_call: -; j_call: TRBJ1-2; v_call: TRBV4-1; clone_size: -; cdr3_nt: TGCGCCAGCAGCCAAGTCCGTACAGCTAACTATGGCTACACCTTC; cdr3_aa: CASSQVRTANYGYTF
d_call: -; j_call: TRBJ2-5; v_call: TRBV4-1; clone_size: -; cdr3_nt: TGCGCCAGCAGCCATATCAGGGAAACCCAAGAGACCCAGTACTTC; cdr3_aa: CASSHIRETQETQYF
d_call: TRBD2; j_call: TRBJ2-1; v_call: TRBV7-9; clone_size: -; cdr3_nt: TGTGCCAGCAGCAATAAGGGACTAGCGGGGGGTCCATTAATGAGGCAGTTCTTC; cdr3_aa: CASSNKGLAGGPLMRQFF
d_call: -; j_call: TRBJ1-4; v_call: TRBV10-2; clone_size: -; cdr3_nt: TGCGCCAGCAGCCAACACATTAATGAAAAACTGTTTTTT; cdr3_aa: CASSQHINEKLFF
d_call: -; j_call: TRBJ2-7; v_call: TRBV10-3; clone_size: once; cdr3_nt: TGTGCCATCAGTGAGGGGGCCGGGTACGAGCAGTACTTC; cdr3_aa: CAISEGAGYEQYF
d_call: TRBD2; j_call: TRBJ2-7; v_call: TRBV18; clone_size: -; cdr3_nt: TGTGCCAGCTCACCTGGGACTAGCGGGAGATACGAGCAGTACTTC; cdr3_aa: CASSPGTSGRYEQYF
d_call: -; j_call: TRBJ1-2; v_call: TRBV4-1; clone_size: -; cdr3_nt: TGCGCCAGCAGCCAAGAAGGGGTCGGCGGTGGCTACACCTTC; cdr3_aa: CASSQEGVGGGYTF
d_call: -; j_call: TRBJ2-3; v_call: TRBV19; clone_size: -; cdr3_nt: TGTGCCAGTAGTACGAACTATCGGACAGATACGCAGTATTTT; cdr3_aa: CASSTNYRTDTQYF
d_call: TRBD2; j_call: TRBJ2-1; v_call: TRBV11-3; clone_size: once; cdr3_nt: TGTGCCAGCAGCTTAGGAGCGGGAGTTTACAATGAGCAGTTCTTC; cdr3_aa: CASSLGAGVYNEQFF
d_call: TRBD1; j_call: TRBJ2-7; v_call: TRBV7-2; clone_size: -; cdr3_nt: TGTGCCAGCAGCTTAGGGGGGACAGGGGGCCGCTACGAGCAGTACTTC; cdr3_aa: CASSLGGTGGRYEQYF
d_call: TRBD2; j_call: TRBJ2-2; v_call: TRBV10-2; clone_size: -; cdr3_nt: TGCGCCAGCAGTCTGGGACTAGCGTGGAGCACCGGGGAGCTGTTTTTT; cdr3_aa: CASSLGLAWSTGELFF
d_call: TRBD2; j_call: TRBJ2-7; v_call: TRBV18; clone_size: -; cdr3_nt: TGTGCCAGCTCACCGGGACTAGCGGAAGACGAGCAGTACTTC; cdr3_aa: CASSPGLAEDEQYF
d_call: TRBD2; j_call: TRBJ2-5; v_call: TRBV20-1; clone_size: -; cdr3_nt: TGCAGTGCTAGAGAGCGGGGGGTCCAGTACTTC; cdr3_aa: CSARERGVQYF
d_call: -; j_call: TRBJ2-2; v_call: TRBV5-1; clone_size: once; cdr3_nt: TGCGCCAGCAGCTTGGGGGCAGGGGAGACCACCGGGGAGCTGTTTTTT; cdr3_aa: CASSLGAGETTGELFF
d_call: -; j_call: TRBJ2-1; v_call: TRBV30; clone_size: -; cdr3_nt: TGTGCCTGGAGCGGTCCCTACAATGAGCAGTTCTTC; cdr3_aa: CAWSGPYNEQFF
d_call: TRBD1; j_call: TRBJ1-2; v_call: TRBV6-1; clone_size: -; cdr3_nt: TGTGCCAGCAGGAGGACAGGTACGGGCTACACCTTC; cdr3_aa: CASRRTGTGYTF
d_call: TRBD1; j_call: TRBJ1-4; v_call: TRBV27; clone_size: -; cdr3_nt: TGTGCCAGCAAGAAAGACAGGGGGATTTCAACTAATGAAAAACTGTTTTTT; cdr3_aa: CASKKDRGISTNEKLFF
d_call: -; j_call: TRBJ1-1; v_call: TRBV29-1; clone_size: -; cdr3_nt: TGCAGCGTTACCCGTACCGCTATGAACACTGAAGCTTTCTTT; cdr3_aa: CSVTRTAMNTEAFF
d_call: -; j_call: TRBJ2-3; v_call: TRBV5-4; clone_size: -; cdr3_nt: TGTGCCAGCAGAGCAGACTTAACTAGGGTTGATACGCAGTATTTT; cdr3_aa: CASRADLTRVDTQYF
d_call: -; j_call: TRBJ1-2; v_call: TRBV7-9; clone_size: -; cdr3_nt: TGTGCCAGCAGTCTAGCCCGGCGGGCAGAGTATGGCTACACCTTC; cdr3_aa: CASSLARRAEYGYTF
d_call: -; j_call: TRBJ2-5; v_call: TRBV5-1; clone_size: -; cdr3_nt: TGCGCCAGCAGCTTTCCACAAGAGACCCAGTACTTC; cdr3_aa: CASSFPQETQYF
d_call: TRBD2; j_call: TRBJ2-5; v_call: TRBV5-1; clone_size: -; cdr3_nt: TGCGCCAGCAGCGCCGGACCAGGACTAGCGGGAGCTCAGTACTTC; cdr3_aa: CASSAGPGLAGAQYF
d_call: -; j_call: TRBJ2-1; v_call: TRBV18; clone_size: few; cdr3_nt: TGTGCCAGCTCACCAGGGAGTAGCTCCTACAATGAGCAGTTCTTC; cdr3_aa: CASSPGSSSYNEQFF
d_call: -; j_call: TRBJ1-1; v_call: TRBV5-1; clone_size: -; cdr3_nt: TGCGCCAGCCGCCTAACTGGGGGGGAGAACACTGAAGCTTTCTTT; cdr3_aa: CASRLTGGENTEAFF
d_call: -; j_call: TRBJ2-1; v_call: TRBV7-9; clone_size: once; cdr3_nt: TGTGCCAGCAGCCCGACAGCAAACAATGAGCAGTTCTTC; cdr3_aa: CASSPTANNEQFF
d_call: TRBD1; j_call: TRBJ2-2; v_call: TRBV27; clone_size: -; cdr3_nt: TGTGCCAGCAGTTTCCGGACAGGGAAATCCGGGGAGCTGTTTTTT; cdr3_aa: CASSFRTGKSGELFF
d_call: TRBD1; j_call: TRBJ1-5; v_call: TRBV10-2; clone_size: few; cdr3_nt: TGCGCCAGCAGTTCCACAGGGGGCGGAACCCCCCAGCATTTT; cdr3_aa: CASSSTGGGTPQHF
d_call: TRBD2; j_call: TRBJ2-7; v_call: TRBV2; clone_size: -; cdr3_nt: TGTGCCAGCAGTTCCACAGCGGGAGGGCCGGAAGAGCAGTACTTC; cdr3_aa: CASSSTAGGPEEQYF
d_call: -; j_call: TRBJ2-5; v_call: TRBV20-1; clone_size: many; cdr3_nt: TGCAGTGCCAGCGGACAAGAGACCCAGTACTTC; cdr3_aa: CSASGQETQYF
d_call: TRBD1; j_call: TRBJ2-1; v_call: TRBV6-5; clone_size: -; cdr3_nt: TGTGCCAGCAGCCGGGACAGGGTATCTGAGCAGTTCTTC; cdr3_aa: CASSRDRVSEQFF
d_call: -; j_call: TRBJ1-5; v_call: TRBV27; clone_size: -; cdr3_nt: TGTGCCAGCAGTTTATCGGATACAGCGGGCAATCAGCCCCAGCATTTT; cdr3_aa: CASSLSDTAGNQPQHF
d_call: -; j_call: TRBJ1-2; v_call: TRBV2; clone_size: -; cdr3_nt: TGTGCCAGACTAAGGGGTCAGTGGGGCTACACCTTC; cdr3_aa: CARLRGQWGYTF
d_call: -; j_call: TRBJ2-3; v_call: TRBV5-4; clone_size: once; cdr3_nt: TGTGCCAGCAGCTTGTACCGGGACTCAAGCACAGATACGCAGTATTTT; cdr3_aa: CASSLYRDSSTDTQYF
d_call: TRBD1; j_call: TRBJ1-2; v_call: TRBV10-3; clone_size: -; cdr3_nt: TGTGCCATCAGCCCGCAGGGGGCAGGTGGCTACACCTTC; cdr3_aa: CAISPQGAGGYTF
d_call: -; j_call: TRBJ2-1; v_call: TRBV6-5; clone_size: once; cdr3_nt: TGTGCCAGCCTGACTCGAAACAATGAGCAGTTCTTC; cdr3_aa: CASLTRNNEQFF
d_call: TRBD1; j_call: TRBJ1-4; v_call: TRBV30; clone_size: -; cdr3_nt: TGTGCCTGGAGTGCGGACAGGGAGAGGCTAGTAAAACTGTTTTTT; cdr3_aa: CAWSADRERLVKLFF
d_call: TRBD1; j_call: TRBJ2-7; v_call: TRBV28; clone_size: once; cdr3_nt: TGTGCCAGCACGGCGGGGACAGGGACGTACGAGCAGTACTTC; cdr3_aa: CASTAGTGTYEQYF